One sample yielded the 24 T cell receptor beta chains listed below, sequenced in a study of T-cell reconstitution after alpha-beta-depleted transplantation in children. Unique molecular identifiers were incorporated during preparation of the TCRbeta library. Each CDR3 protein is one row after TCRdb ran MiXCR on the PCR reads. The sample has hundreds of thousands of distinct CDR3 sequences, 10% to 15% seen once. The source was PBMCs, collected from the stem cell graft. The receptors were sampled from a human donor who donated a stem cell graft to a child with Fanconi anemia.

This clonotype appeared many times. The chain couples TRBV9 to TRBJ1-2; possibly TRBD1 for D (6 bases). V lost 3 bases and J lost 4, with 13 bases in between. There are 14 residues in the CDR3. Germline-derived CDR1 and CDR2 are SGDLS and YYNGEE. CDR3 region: CASSAGTQPYGYTF. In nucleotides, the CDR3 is TGTGCCAGCAGCGCCGGGACACAACCCTATGGCTACACCTTC.

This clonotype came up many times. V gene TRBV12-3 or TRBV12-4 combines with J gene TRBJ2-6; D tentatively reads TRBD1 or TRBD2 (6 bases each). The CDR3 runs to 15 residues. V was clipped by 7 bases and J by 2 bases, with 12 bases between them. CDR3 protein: CASTKRGAGANVLTF. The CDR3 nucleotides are TGTGCCAGCACCAAGAGGGGGGCTGGGGCCAACGTCCTGACTTTC.

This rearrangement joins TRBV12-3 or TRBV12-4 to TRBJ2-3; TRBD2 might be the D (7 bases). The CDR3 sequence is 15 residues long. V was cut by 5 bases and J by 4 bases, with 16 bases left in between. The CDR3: CASSLYPGGPDTQYF. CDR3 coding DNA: TGTGCCAGCAGTCTATACCCCGGGGGGCCAGATACGCAGTATTTT.

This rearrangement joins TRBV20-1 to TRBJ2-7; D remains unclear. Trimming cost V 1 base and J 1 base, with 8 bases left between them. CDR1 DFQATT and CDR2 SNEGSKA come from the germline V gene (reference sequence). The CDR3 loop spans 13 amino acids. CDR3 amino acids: CSARGQSSYEQYF. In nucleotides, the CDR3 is TGCAGTGCTAGAGGCCAGAGTTCCTACGAGCAGTACTTC.

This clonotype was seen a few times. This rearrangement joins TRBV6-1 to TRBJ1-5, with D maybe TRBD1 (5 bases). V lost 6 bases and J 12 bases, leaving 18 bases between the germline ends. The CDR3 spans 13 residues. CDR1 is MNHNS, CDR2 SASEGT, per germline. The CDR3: CASRGGDAVFQHF. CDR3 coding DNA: TGTGCCAGCAGGGGAGGGGACGCGGTGTTCCAGCATTTT.

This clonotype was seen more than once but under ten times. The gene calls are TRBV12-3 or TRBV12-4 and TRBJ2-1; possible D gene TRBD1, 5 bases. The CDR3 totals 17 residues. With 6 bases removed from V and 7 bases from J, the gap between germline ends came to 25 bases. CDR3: CASSLRQIPPSLNEQFF. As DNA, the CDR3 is TGTGCCAGCAGCTTAAGACAGATACCCCCCTCCCTAAATGAGCAGTTCTTC.

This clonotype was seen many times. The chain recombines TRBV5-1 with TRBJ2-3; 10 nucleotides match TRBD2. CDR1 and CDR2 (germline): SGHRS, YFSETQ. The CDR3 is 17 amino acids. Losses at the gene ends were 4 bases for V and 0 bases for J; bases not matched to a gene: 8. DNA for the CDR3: TGCGCCAGCAGCCTACCTCTAGCGGGGGCTAGCACAGATACGCAGTATTTT. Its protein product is CASSLPLAGASTDTQYF.

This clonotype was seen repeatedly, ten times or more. CDR3 sequence (DNA): TGTGCCAGCAGCTTAGATGGGAGAAAGACTGAAGCTTTCTTT. It encodes CASSLDGRKTEAFF. The V gene is TRBV7-2, the J gene TRBJ1-1; the D is unclear. Trimming removed 1 base at V and 5 bases at J, with 11 bases between. The CDR3 covers 14 residues. Germline V lookup: CDR1 SGHTA, CDR2 FQGNSA.

CDR3: CASSSGQGAQSYEQYV. CDR3 nucleotide sequence: TGTGCCAGCAGTTCCGGACAGGGGGCGCAGTCGTACGAGCAGTACGTC. The V and J genes are TRBV28 and TRBJ2-7; the match to TRBD1 covers 11 bases. CDR3 length: 16 amino acids. Germline loops: CDR1 MDHEN, CDR2 SYDVKM. Trimming removed 4 bases from V and 4 bases from J; junction bases left unmatched: 9.

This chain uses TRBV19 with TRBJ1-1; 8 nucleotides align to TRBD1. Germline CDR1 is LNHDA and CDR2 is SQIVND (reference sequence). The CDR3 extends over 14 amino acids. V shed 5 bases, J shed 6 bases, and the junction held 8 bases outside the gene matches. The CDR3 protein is CASSETGGYSEAFF. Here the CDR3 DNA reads TGTGCCAGTAGTGAAACAGGGGGATATTCTGAAGCTTTCTTT.

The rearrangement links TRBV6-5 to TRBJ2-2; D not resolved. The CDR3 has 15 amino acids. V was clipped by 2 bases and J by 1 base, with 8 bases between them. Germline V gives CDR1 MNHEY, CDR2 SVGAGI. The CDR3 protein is CASSYMEWNTGELFF. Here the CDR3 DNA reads TGTGCCAGCAGTTACATGGAGTGGAACACCGGGGAGCTGTTTTTT.

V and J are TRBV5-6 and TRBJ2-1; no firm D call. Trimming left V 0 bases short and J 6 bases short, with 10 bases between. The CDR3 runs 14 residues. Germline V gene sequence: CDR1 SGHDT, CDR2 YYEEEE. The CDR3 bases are TGTGCCAGCAGCTTGGGGGATGCCTTCAATGAGCAGTTCTTC. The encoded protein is CASSLGDAFNEQFF.

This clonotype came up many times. CDR3 amino acids: CASTIRGRGDSPLHF. The DNA for the CDR3 is TGTGCCAGCACCATCAGGGGGCGCGGGGATTCACCCCTCCACTTT. The V gene is TRBV5-5, the J gene TRBJ1-6, with 8 bases that match TRBD1. V dropped 6 bases and J dropped 8; count of bases not matched to a gene: 10. The germline gives CDR1 SGHKS, CDR2 YYEKEE (reference sequence). This CDR3 has 15 amino acids.

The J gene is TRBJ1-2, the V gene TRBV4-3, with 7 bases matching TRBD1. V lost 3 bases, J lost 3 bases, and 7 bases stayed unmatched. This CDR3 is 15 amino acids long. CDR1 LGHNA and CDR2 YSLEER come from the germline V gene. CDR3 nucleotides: TGCGCCAGCAGCCAGAACCCCGGGACAGACTATGGCTACACCTTC. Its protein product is CASSQNPGTDYGYTF.

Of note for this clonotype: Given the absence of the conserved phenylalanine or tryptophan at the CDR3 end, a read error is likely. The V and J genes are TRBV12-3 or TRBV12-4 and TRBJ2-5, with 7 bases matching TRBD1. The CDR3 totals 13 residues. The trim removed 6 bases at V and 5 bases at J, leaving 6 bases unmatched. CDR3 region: CASSSGTAETQYV. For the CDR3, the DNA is TGTGCCAGCAGCTCCGGGACAGCCGAGACCCAGTACGTC.

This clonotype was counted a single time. Here the CDR3 DNA reads TGCAGTGCTATCGGACTAGCGGGGGGCCGCACAGATACGCAGTATTTT. It is translated as CSAIGLAGGRTDTQYF. The chain uses TRBV20-1 and TRBJ2-3; TRBD2 matches 14 bases. Trimming removed 4 bases from V and 1 base from J; junction bases left unmatched: 4. The CDR3 contains 16 residues. Germline V gives CDR1 DFQATT, CDR2 SNEGSKA (reference sequence).

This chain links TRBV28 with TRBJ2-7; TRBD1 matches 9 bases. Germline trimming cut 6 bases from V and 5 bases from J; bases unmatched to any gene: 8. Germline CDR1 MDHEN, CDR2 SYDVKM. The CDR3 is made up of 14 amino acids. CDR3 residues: CASRGQGFVHEQYF. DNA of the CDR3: TGTGCCAGCAGGGGACAGGGTTTTGTCCACGAGCAGTACTTC.

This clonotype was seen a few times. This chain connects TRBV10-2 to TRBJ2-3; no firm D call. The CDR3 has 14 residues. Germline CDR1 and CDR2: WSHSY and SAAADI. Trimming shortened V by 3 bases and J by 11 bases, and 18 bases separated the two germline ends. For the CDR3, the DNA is TGCGCCAGCAGTGAAGGCGCAGCCCCAAGTGGGCAGTATTTT. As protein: CASSEGAAPSGQYF.

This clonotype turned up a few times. The CDR3: CASSRNSPLHF. In DNA, the CDR3 is TGTGCCAGCAGCAGAAATTCACCCCTCCACTTT. V and J are TRBV28 and TRBJ1-6; D unresolved. V was clipped by 6 bases and J by 7 bases, with 4 bases between them. The germline gives CDR1 MDHEN, CDR2 SYDVKM. The CDR3 loop spans 11 amino acids. Together with reference TRBV28 and TRBJ1-6, the CDR3 gives the full variable domain: DVKVTQSSRYLVKRTGEKVFLECVQDMDHENMFWYRQDPGLGLRLIYFSYDVKMKEKGDIPEGYSVSREKKERFSLILESASTNQTSMYLCASSRNSPLHFGNGTRLTVT.

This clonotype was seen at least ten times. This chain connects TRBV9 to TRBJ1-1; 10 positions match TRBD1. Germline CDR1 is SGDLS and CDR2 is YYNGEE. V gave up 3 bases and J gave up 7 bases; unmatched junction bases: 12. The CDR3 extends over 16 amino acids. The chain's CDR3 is CASSDRDRGAQVEAFF. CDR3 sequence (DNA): TGTGCCAGCAGCGACCGGGACAGGGGTGCTCAAGTTGAAGCTTTCTTT. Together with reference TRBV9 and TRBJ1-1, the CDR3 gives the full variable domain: DSGVTQTPKHLITATGQRVTLRCSPRSGDLSVYWYQQSLDQGLQFLIQYYNGEERAKGNILERFSAQQFPDLHSELNLSSLELGDSALYFCASSDRDRGAQVEAFFGQGTRLTVV.

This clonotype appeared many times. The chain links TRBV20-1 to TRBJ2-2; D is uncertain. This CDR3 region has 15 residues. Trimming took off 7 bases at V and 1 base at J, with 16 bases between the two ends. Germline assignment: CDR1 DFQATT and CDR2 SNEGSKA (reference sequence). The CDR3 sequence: CSVSNPRRNTGELFF. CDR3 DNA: TGCAGTGTTTCAAACCCCCGTCGGAACACCGGGGAGCTGTTTTTT.

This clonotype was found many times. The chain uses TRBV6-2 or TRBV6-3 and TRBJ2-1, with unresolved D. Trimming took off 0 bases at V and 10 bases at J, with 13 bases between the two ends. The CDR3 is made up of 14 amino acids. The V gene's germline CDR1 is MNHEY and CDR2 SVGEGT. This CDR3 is CASSYSGYATEQFF. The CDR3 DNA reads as TGTGCCAGCAGTTACTCGGGTTATGCAACAGAGCAGTTCTTC.

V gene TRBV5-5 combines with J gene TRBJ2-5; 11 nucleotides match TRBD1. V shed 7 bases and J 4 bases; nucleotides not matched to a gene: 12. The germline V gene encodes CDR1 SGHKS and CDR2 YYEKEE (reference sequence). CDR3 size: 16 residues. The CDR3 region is CASSKGGQGVRETQYF. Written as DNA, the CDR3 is TGTGCCAGCTCGAAAGGGGGACAGGGGGTCCGAGAGACCCAGTACTTC.

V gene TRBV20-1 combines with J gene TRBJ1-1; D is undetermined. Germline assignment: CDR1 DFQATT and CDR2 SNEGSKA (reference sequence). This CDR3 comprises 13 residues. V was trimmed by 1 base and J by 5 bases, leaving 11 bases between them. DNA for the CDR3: TGCAGTGCTAGAGTTAGCACTTTAACTGAAGCTTTCTTT. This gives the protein CSARVSTLTEAFF.